The clone carrying this T cell receptor beta chain was counted a few times. The data were produced by immunoSEQ multiplex PCR, yet TCRdb's version contains in-frame clones alone and is incomplete. The sample records 130,000 to 150,000 clones, 90% being singletons. This sample stems from a study of T cell responses to AZD1222 COVID-19 vaccine. CDR1 and CDR2 (germline): LNHDA, SQIVND (reference sequence). CDR3 length equals 16 residues. V shed 5 bases, J shed 7 bases, and the junction held 11 bases outside the gene matches. The source material was peripheral blood, sampled on day 0 of AZD1222 vaccination. The receptor was isolated from an adult in good health. The rearrangement links TRBV19 to TRBJ1-2; 12 positions match TRBD1. CDR3 coding DNA: TGTGCCAGTAGTTTCCAGAGGGGACAGGGGGCTATTGGCTACACCTTC. Amino acid sequence: CASSFQRGQGAIGYTF.